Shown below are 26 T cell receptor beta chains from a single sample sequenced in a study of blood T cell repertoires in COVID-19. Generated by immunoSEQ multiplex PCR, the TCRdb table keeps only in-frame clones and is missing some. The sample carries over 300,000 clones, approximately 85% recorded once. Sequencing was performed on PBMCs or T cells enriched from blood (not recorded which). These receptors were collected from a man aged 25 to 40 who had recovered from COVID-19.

CDR3: CASSESDRGTYNEQFF. Here the CDR3 DNA reads TGCGCCAGCAGTGAGTCGGACAGGGGTACCTACAATGAGCAGTTCTTC. J is TRBJ2-1 and V is TRBV10-1; TRBD1 matches at 9 bases. J lost 2 bases, V lost 0 bases, and 2 bases had no gene match. This CDR3 comprises 16 residues. Germline V gene data show CDR1 as WNHNN and CDR2 as SYGVQD (reference sequence).

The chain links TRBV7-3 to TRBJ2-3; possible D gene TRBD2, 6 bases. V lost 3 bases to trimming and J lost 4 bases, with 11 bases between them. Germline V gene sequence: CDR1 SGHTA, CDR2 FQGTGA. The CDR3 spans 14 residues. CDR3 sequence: CASSFGGSADTQYF. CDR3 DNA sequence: TGTGCCAGCAGCTTCGGGGGAAGCGCAGATACGCAGTATTTT. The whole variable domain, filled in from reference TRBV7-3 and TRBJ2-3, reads GAGVSQTPSNKVTEKGKYVELRCDPISGHTALYWYRQSLGQGPEFLIYFQGTGAADDSGLPNDRFFAVRPEGSVSTLKIQRTERGDSAVYLCASSFGGSADTQYFGPGTRLTVL.

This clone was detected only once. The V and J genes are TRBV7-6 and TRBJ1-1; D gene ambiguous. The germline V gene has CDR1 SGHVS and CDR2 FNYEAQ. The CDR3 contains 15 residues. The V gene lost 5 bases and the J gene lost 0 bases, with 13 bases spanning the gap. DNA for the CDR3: TGTGCCAGCAGCCGCCTGGCAGCGATGAACACTGAAGCTTTCTTT. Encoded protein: CASSRLAAMNTEAFF.

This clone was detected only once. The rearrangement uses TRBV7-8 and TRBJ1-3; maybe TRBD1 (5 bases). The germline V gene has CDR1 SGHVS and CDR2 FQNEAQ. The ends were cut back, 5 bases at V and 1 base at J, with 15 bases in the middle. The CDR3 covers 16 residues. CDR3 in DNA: TGTGCCAGCAGCCCGTGGGAGGGGAAGTCTGGAAACACCATATATTTT. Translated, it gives CASSPWEGKSGNTIYF. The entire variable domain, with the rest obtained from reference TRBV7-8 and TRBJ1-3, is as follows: GAGVSQSPRYKVAKRGQDVALRCDPISGHVSLFWYQQALGQGPEFLTYFQNEAQLDKSGLPSDRFFAERPEGSVSTLKIQRTQQEDSAVYLCASSPWEGKSGNTIYFGEGSWLTVV.

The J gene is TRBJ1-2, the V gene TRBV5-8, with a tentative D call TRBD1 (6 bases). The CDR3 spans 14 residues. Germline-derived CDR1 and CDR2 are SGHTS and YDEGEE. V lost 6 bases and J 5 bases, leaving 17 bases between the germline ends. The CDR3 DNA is TGTGCCAGCATGCCCCGGCGGGGGGCATATGGCTACACCTTC. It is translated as CASMPRRGAYGYTF.

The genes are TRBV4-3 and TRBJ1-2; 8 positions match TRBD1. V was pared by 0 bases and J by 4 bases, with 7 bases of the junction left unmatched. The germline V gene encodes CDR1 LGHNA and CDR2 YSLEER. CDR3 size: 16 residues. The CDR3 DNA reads TGCGCCAGCAGCCAAGATTTCCAGGGGGCGGGCTATGGCTACACCTTC. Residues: CASSQDFQGAGYGYTF.

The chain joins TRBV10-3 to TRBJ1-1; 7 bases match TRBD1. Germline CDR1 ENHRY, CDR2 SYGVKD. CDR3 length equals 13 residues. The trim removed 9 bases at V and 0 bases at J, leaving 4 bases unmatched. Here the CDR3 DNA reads TGTGCCATAAACAGGGGCCTGAACACTGAAGCTTTCTTT. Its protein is CAINRGLNTEAFF.

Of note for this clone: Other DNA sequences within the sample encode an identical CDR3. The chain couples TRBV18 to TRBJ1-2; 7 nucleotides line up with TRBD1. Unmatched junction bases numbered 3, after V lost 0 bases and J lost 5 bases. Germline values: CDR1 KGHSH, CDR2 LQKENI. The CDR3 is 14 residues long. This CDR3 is CASSPPGQSYGYTF. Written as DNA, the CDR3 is TGTGCCAGCTCACCACCGGGACAGAGTTATGGCTACACCTTC.

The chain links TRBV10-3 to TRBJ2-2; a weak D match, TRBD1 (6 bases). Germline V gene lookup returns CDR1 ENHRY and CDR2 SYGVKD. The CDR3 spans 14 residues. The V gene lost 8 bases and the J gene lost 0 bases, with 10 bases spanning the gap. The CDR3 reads CAIRGQTNTGELFF. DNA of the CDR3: TGTGCCATCCGAGGACAGACGAACACCGGGGAGCTGTTTTTT.

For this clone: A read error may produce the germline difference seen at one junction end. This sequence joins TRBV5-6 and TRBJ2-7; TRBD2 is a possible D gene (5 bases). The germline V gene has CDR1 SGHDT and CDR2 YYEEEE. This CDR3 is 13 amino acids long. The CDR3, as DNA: TGTGCCAGCAGCTCCATCCTATCAAACGCCGGGGACTTC. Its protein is CASSSILSNAGDF.

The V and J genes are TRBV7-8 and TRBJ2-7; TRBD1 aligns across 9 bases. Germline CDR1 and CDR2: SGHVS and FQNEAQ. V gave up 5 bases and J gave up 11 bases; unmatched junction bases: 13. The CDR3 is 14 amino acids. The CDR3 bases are TGTGCCAGCAGCCCCGGGACAGGGACAGGGACGAAGTACTTC. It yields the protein CASSPGTGTGTKYF.

For the CDR3, the DNA is TGCGCCAGCGGAGAACAGGTGGCGGACACTGAAGCTTTCTTT. Residues: CASGEQVADTEAFF. This chain uses TRBV5-1 with TRBJ1-1, with a possible D match to TRBD1 (5 bases). Trimming pared 7 bases from V and 3 bases from J, leaving 16 bases between. The CDR3 loop spans 14 amino acids. Germline V gene lookup returns CDR1 SGHRS and CDR2 YFSETQ.

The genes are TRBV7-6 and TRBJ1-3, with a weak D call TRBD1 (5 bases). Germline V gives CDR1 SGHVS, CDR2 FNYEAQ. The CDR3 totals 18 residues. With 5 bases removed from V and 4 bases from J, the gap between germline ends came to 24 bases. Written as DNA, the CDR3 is TGTGCCAGCAGCCCGAAGGGGTGGTTTAGTTCGCGGGGAAACACCATATATTTT. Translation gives CASSPKGWFSSRGNTIYF. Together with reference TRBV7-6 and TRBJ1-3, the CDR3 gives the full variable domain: GAGVSQSPRYKVTKRGQDVALRCDPISGHVSLYWYRQALGQGPEFLTYFNYEAQQDKSGLPNDRFSAERPEGSISTLTIQRTEQRDSAMYRCASSPKGWFSSRGNTIYFGEGSWLTVV.

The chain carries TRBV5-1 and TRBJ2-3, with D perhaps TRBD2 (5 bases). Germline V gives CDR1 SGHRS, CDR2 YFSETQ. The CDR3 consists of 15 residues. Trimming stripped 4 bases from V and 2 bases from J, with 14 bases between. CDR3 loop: CASSPTPGYTDTQYF. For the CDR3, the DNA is TGCGCCAGCAGCCCGACACCGGGATACACAGATACGCAGTATTTT.

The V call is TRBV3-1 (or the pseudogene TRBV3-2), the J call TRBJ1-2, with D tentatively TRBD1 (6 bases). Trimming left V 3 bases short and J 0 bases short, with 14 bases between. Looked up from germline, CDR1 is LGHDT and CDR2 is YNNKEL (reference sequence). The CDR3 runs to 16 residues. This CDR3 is CASSQGGTNANYGYTF. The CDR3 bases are TGTGCCAGCAGCCAGGGGGGGACAAACGCTAACTATGGCTACACCTTC.

The CDR3 DNA follows: TGTGCCATCAGCGGGGGGGCCGGGGAGCTGTTTTTT. Translation gives CAISGGAGELFF. This chain joins TRBV10-3 and TRBJ2-2; 8 bases align to TRBD2. Germline values: CDR1 ENHRY, CDR2 SYGVKD. V lost 6 bases and J lost 6; bases outside the gene matches: 0. The CDR3 length is 12 residues.

CDR3 DNA sequence: TGTGCCAGCAGACCGAAGGGACAGGGGGCCTCCTACGAGCAGTACTTC. This codes for CASRPKGQGASYEQYF. The rearrangement uses TRBV5-4 and TRBJ2-7, with 12 bases that match TRBD1. Germline V gene sequence: CDR1 SGHNT, CDR2 YYREEE (reference sequence). The CDR3 has 16 residues. With 5 bases clipped from V and 0 bases from J, the junction kept 6 bases outside the gene matches.

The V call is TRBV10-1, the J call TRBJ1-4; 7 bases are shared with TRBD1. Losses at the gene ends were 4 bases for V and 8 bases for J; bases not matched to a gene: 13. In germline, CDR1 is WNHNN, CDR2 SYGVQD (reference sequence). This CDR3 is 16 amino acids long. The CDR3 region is CASSGGQPPGREKLFF. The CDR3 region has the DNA TGCGCCAGCAGTGGGGGACAGCCACCGGGAAGGGAAAAACTGTTTTTT.

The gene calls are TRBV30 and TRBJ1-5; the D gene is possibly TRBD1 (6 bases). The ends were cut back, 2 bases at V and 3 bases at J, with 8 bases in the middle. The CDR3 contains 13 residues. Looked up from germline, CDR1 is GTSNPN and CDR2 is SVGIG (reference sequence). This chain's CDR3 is CAWSWGLNQPQHF. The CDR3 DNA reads TGTGCCTGGAGTTGGGGGCTCAATCAGCCCCAGCATTTT.

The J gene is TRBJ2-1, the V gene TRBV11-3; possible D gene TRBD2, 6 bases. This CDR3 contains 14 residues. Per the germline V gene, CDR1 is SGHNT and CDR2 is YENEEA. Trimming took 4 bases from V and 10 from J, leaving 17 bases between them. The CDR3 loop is CASSSGDSIREQFF. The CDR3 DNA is TGTGCCAGCAGCTCGGGGGACTCCATTAGGGAGCAGTTCTTC.

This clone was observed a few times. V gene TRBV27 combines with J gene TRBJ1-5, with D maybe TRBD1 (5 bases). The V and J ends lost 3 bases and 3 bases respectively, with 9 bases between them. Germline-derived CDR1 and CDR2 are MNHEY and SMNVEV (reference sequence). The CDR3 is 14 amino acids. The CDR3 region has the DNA TGTGCCAGCAGTTTTTGGGGGGTCAATCAGCCCCAGCATTTT. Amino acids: CASSFWGVNQPQHF.

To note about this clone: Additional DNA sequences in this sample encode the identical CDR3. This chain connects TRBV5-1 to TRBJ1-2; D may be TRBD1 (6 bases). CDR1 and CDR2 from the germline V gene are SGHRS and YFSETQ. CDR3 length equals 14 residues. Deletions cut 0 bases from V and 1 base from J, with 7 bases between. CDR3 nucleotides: TGCGCCAGCAGCTTGGGAGGGGGTAACTATGGCTACACCTTC. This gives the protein CASSLGGGNYGYTF.

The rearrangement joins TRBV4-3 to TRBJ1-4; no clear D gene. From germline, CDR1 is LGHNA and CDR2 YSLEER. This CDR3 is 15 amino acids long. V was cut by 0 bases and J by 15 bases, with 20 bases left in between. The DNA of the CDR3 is TGCGCCAGCAGCCAAGATTTTGCGAGGGATGAACGGGTGTTTTTT. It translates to CASSQDFARDERVFF.

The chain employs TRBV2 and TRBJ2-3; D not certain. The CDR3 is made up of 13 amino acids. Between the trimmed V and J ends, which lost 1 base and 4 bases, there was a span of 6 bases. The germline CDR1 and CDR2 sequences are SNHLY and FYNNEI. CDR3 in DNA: TGTGCCAGCAGTGAAGAACTCTCAGATACGCAGTATTTT. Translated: CASSEELSDTQYF. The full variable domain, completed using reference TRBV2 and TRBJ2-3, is EPEVTQTPSHQVTQMGQEVILRCVPISNHLYFYWYRQILGQKVEFLVSFYNNEISEKSEIFDDQFSVERPDGSNFTLKIRSTKLEDSAMYFCASSEELSDTQYFGPGTRLTVL.

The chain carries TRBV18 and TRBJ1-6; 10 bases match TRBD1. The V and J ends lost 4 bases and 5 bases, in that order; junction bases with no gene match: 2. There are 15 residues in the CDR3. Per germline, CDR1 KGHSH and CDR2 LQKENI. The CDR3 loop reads CASSQGTGDNSPLHF. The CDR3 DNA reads TGTGCCAGCTCACAGGGGACAGGGGATAATTCACCCCTCCACTTT.

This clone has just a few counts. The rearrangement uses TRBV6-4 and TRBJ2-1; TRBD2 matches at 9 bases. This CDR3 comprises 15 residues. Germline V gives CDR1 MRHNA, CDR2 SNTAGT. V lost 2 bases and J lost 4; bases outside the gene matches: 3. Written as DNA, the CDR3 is TGTGCCAGCAGTGACGGCCTAGCGGGGTACAATGAGCAGTTCTTC. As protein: CASSDGLAGYNEQFF.